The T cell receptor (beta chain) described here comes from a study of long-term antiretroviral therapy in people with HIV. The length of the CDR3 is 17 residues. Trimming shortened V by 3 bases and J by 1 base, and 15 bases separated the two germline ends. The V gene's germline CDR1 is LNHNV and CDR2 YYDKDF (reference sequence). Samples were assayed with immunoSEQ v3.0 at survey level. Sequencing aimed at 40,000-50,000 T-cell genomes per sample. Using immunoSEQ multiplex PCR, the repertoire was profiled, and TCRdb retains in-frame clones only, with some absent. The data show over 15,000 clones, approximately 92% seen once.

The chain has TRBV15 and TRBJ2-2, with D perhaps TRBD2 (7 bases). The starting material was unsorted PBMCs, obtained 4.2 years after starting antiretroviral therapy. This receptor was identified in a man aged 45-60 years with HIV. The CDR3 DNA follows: TGTGCCACCAGCAGGAATCGGGGGGCCCAGAACACCGGGGAGCTGTTTTTT. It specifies CATSRNRGAQNTGELFF. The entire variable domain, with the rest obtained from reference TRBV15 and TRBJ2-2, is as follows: DAMVIQNPRYQVTQFGKPVTLSCSQTLNHNVMYWYQQKSSQAPKLLFHYYDKDFNNEADTPDNFQSRRPNTSFCFLDIRSPGLGDTAMYLCATSRNRGAQNTGELFFGEGSRLTVL.